The 11 T cell receptor beta chains listed next were all sequenced from one sample in a study of blood T cell repertoires in COVID-19. Method: immunoSEQ multiplex PCR; TCRdb's copy keeps in-frame clones and lacks some. This table holds 340,000 or so clones, approximately 82% found once. The sample consisted of peripheral blood. These receptors were obtained from a man aged 30 to 45 with active or convalescent COVID-19.

V usage is TRBV7-7 and J usage is TRBJ2-1, with TRBD1 matching 10 bases. In germline, CDR1 is SSHAT, CDR2 FNYEAQ (reference sequence). J was trimmed by 9 bases and V by 5 bases; bases with no gene match: 10. The CDR3 loop spans 15 amino acids. CDR3 sequence (DNA): TGTGCCAGCAGCCTAGGACAGGGGGGAAGCGGTGAGCAGTTCTTC. Protein: CASSLGQGGSGEQFF.

This clone was seen a single time. The V gene is TRBV3-1 (or the pseudogene TRBV3-2), the J gene TRBJ2-1, with a tentative D call TRBD1 (6 bases). Germline loops: CDR1 LGHDT, CDR2 YNNKEL (reference sequence). Trimming removed 4 bases from V and 10 bases from J, with 17 bases in between. This CDR3 is built from 14 residues. CDR3 DNA: TGTGCCAGCAGCCCCCCCCTAGGGACACAAGAGCAGTTCTTC. It yields the protein CASSPPLGTQEQFF.

V gene TRBV11-2 combines with J gene TRBJ2-1; no clear D gene. CDR3 length equals 13 residues. Germline CDR1 SGHAT, CDR2 FQNNGV. V lost 0 bases, J lost 12 bases, and 12 bases lay in between. The chain's CDR3 is CASSLDIGSWQFF. Here the CDR3 DNA reads TGTGCCAGCAGCTTAGATATTGGCAGTTGGCAGTTCTTC.

The genes are TRBV30 and TRBJ1-1; 7 positions agree with TRBD1. The ends lost 3 bases at V and 3 bases at J; junction bases unmatched: 4. CDR3 size: 13 residues. Germline values: CDR1 GTSNPN, CDR2 SVGIG (reference sequence). The DNA of the CDR3 is TGTGCCTGGAGCAGAGGGGGCGACACTGAAGCTTTCTTT. Its translation is CAWSRGGDTEAFF. Full variable domain (remainder filled in from reference TRBV30 and TRBJ1-1): SQTIHQWPATLVQPVGSPLSLECTVEGTSNPNLYWYRQAAGRGLQLLFYSVGIGQISSEVPQNLSASRPQDRQFILSSKKLLLSDSGFYLCAWSRGGDTEAFFGQGTRLTVV.

This rearrangement joins TRBV6-2 or TRBV6-3 to TRBJ1-3; 8 positions agree with TRBD1. The germline V gene encodes CDR1 MNHEY and CDR2 SVGEGT. The CDR3 length is 15 residues. Losses at the gene ends were 2 bases for V and 1 base for J; bases not matched to a gene: 1. CDR3: CASSYNRGSGNTIYF. As DNA, the CDR3 is TGTGCCAGCAGTTACAACAGGGGGTCTGGAAACACCATATATTTT.

The chain employs TRBV25-1 and TRBJ2-4; D is undetermined. In germline, CDR1 is MGHDK, CDR2 SYGVNS. V shed 2 bases and J shed 5 bases, with 10 bases lying between them. The CDR3 spans 14 residues. CDR3 region: CASSEGGSQNIQYF. CDR3 coding DNA: TGTGCCAGCAGTGAAGGCGGCAGTCAAAACATTCAGTACTTC.

CDR3 sequence: CASSLGGQISYEQYF. As DNA, the CDR3 is TGTGCCAGCAGCTTAGGTGGTCAGATCTCCTACGAGCAGTACTTC. V usage is TRBV11-3 and J usage is TRBJ2-7; D is unresolved. CDR3 size: 15 residues. The V end lost 1 base, the J end lost 0 bases, and 10 bases lay between the germline ends. Germline V gene sequence: CDR1 SGHNT, CDR2 YENEEA. Together with reference TRBV11-3 and TRBJ2-7, the CDR3 gives the full variable domain: EAGVVQSPRYKIIEKKQPVAFWCNPISGHNTLYWYLQNLGQGPELLIRYENEEAVDDSQLPKDRFSAERLKGVDSTLKIQPAELGDSAVYLCASSLGGQISYEQYFGPGTRLTVT.

The rearrangement uses TRBV30 and TRBJ1-1; no clear D gene. Germline CDR1 is GTSNPN and CDR2 is SVGIG (reference sequence). Trimming removed 5 bases at V and 1 base at J, with 5 bases between. The CDR3 is 11 amino acids. CDR3 sequence (DNA): TGTGCCTGGGGCCAGAACACTGAAGCTTTCTTT. Its translation: CAWGQNTEAFF.

This chain uses TRBV20-1 with TRBJ2-7, with D uncertain. The germline V gene has CDR1 DFQATT and CDR2 SNEGSKA (reference sequence). The CDR3 is made up of 14 amino acids. Trimming took 3 bases from V and 2 from J, leaving 14 bases between them. CDR3 in DNA: TGCAGTGCTAGTAACAGCCCACCTCCCTACGAGCAGTACTTC. Translation: CSASNSPPPYEQYF.

The chain recombines TRBV7-9 with TRBJ2-1; 8 bases are shared with TRBD1. Germline-derived CDR1 and CDR2 are SEHNR and FQNEAQ (reference sequence). This CDR3 contains 17 residues. J gave up 1 base and V 3 bases, and 8 bases lay outside the gene matches. CDR3 in DNA: TGTGCCAGCAGCTTCTCAGGACAGGGCGGGTCCTACAATGAGCAGTTCTTC. This sequence encodes CASSFSGQGGSYNEQFF. Drawing the rest from reference TRBV7-9 and TRBJ2-1, the complete variable domain is DTGVSQNPRHKITKRGQNVTFRCDPISEHNRLYWYRQTLGQGPEFLTYFQNEAQLEKSRLLSDRFSAERPKGSFSTLEIQRTEQGDSAMYLCASSFSGQGGSYNEQFFGPGTRLTVL.

This chain links TRBV15 with TRBJ2-1; 13 positions match TRBD2. V gave up 5 bases and J gave up 6 bases; unmatched junction bases: 4. The CDR3 runs 15 residues. Germline loops: CDR1 LNHNV, CDR2 YYDKDF (reference sequence). CDR3 nucleotide sequence: TGTGCCACCAGCCCTGGGACTAGCGGGACCAATGAGCAGTTCTTC. Protein: CATSPGTSGTNEQFF.